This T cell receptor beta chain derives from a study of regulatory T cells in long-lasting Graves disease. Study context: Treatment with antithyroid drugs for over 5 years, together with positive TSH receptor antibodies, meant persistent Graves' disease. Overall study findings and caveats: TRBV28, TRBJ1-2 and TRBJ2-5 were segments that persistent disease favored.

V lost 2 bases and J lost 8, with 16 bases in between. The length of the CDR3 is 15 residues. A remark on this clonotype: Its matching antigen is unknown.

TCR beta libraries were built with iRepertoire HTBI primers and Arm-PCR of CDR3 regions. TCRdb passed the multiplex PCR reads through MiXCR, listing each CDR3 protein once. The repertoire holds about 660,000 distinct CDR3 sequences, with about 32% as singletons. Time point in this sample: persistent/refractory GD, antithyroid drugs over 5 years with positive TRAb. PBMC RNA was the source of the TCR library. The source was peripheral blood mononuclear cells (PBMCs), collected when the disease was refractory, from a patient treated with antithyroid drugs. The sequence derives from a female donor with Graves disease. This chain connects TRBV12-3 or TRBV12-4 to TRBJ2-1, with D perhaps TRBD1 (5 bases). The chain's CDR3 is CASSLSVGANDEQFF. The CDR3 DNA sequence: TGTGCCAGCAGTTTATCTGTAGGGGCCAATGATGAGCAGTTCTTC.